One sample yielded the 13 T cell receptor beta chains listed below, sequenced in a study of human T cells and chemical hapten exposure. TCRdb re-analysed the RACE reads in MiXCR, keeping a single row per CDR3 protein. The table includes some 300,000 distinct CDR3 sequences, around 5% detected once. Time point here: pre-sensitization, week 0. Treatment defined: therapeutic diphenylcyclopropenone sensitization with weekly scalp DPC. Source: whole blood, taken in connection with sensitization to the hapten diphenylcyclopropenone (DPC). All receptors derive from a young woman with alopecia areata. Some clones in this sample may be carry-over from other donors' samples.

This clonotype was recorded a few times. The chain has TRBV5-1 and TRBJ2-3, with TRBD2 as a possible D gene (5 bases). Trimming shortened V by 0 bases and J by 5 bases, and 10 bases separated the two germline ends. Germline assignment: CDR1 SGHRS and CDR2 YFSETQ. This CDR3 has 14 amino acids. CDR3: CASSLEVEGDTQYF. CDR3 DNA sequence: TGCGCCAGCAGCTTGGAGGTAGAGGGAGATACGCAGTATTTT. The full variable domain, in which reference TRBV5-1 and TRBJ2-3 provide the parts outside the CDR3, is KAGVTQTPRYLIKTRGQQVTLSCSPISGHRSVSWYQQTPGQGLQFLFEYFSETQRNKGNFPGRFSGRQFSNSRSEMNVSTLELGDSALYLCASSLEVEGDTQYFGPGTRLTVL.

This clonotype was counted only a few times. At one boundary the junction diverges from the germline segment, which might be a read error. The rearrangement uses TRBV28 and TRBJ2-5; the match to TRBD2 covers 13 bases. Germline values: CDR1 MDHEN, CDR2 SYDVKM. The CDR3 runs 15 residues. CDR3 in DNA: TGTGCCTGCAGGACTAGCGGGGGCCTGGGGGAGACCCAGTACTTC. Amino acid sequence: CACRTSGGLGETQYF.

This clonotype was recorded a few times. The chain employs TRBV3-1 and TRBJ1-6; D unclear. Germline V gene lookup returns CDR1 LGHDT and CDR2 YNNKEL (reference sequence). The CDR3 sequence is 15 residues long. V lost 0 bases and J lost 8, with 11 bases in between. For the CDR3, the DNA is TGTGCCAGCAGCCAAGAGGGGTTAACTGATTCACCCCTCCACTTT. This translates into CASSQEGLTDSPLHF.

This clonotype showed up many times. The gene calls are TRBV6-5 and TRBJ2-1; 9 bases are shared with TRBD2. The germline V gene has CDR1 MNHEY and CDR2 SVGAGI. Unmatched junction bases numbered 8, after V lost 7 bases and J lost 4 bases. This CDR3 spans 15 amino acids. The CDR3 protein is CASTTPLAGYNEQFF. CDR3 DNA: TGTGCCAGCACCACCCCCCTAGCGGGGTACAATGAGCAGTTCTTC.

This clonotype was seen a handful of times. This chain joins TRBV7-9 and TRBJ1-5; TRBD1 matches at 7 bases. V was clipped by 4 bases and J by 4 bases; unmatched bases: 7. Germline V lookup: CDR1 SEHNR, CDR2 FQNEAQ (reference sequence). The CDR3 is 15 amino acids. CDR3 in DNA: TGTGCCAGCAGCTCCGCCGGGACAGATAATCAGCCCCAGCATTTT. Its protein is CASSSAGTDNQPQHF.

This sequence joins TRBV7-2 and TRBJ2-3; TRBD2 aligns across 7 bases. The junction had 8 bases not matched to a gene; V was cut back by 7 bases and J by 1 base. The CDR3 covers 15 residues. Germline CDR1 and CDR2: SGHTA and FQGNSA. The CDR3 is CASTPGGSGTDTQYF. In nucleotides, the CDR3 is TGTGCCAGCACACCGGGGGGATCGGGCACAGATACGCAGTATTTT.

This clonotype qualifies as medium-sized. The chain couples TRBV4-3 to TRBJ1-2; no clear D gene. Trimming shortened V by 0 bases and J by 0 bases, and 17 bases separated the two germline ends. The germline V gene has CDR1 LGHNA and CDR2 YSLEER. This CDR3 region has 18 residues. The CDR3 loop is CASSQEAPGPRTNYGYTF. In DNA form, the CDR3 reads TGCGCCAGCAGCCAAGAAGCCCCGGGCCCTCGAACTAACTATGGCTACACCTTC.

This chain joins TRBV20-1 and TRBJ2-3, with 8 positions matching TRBD1. CDR1 is DFQATT and CDR2 is SNEGSKA in the germline V gene (reference sequence). The CDR3 is 15 residues long. V was clipped by 5 bases and J by 8 bases; unmatched bases: 15. The CDR3 reads CSAPRGQGAAITQYF. CDR3 DNA sequence: TGCAGTGCTCCCCGGGGGCAGGGGGCCGCAATTACGCAGTATTTT.

This sequence joins TRBV10-3 and TRBJ2-7; perhaps TRBD2 as D (5 bases). Germline loops: CDR1 ENHRY, CDR2 SYGVKD. This CDR3 has 15 residues. The ends were cut back, 10 bases at V and 7 bases at J, with 26 bases in the middle. Here the CDR3 reads CATQRARNDPGEQYF. In DNA form, the CDR3 reads TGTGCCACGCAGAGGGCGAGGAACGACCCGGGGGAGCAGTACTTC.

This clonotype has a handful of counts. J is TRBJ2-6 and V is TRBV6-5; possibly TRBD2 for D (7 bases). This CDR3 spans 15 amino acids. Germline values: CDR1 MNHEY, CDR2 SVGAGI. Deletions cut 7 bases from V and 2 bases from J, with 12 bases between. CDR3 sequence: CASKKGGTGANVLTF. The CDR3 bases are TGTGCCAGCAAGAAGGGGGGGACTGGGGCCAACGTCCTGACTTTC.

This clonotype was detected a few times. The CDR3 here is CASTLRWGDTEAFF. The CDR3 DNA reads as TGTGCCAGCACCCTCCGGTGGGGAGACACTGAAGCTTTCTTT. The rearrangement joins TRBV6-2 or TRBV6-3 to TRBJ1-1, with no clear D. The V and J ends lost 7 bases and 3 bases respectively, with 15 bases between them. CDR3 size: 14 residues. CDR1 MNHEY and CDR2 SVGEGT come from the germline V gene.

In the case of this clonotype: A much larger clone differs from this one at a single base, so this may be a read error. The chain has TRBV11-2 and TRBJ1-5; D perhaps matches TRBD1 (6 bases). In germline, CDR1 is SGHAT, CDR2 FQNNGV. V shed 5 bases and J shed 4 bases, with 9 bases lying between them. The CDR3 runs 13 residues. In DNA, the CDR3 is TGTGCCAGCAGCAAAGACAGGAATCAGCCCCAGCATTTT. It translates to CASSKDRNQPQHF.

There are many counts of this clonotype. The CDR3 region is CASSYSIGGPRINEQFF. The CDR3 region has the DNA TGTGCCAGCAGTTACTCGATAGGGGGGCCTCGTATCAATGAGCAGTTCTTC. The rearrangement links TRBV6-2 or TRBV6-3 to TRBJ2-1; D tentatively fits TRBD1 or TRBD2 (6 bases each). CDR3 length equals 17 residues. V was clipped by 0 bases and J by 6 bases, with 18 bases between them. Germline V gene lookup returns CDR1 MNHEY and CDR2 SVGEGT.